At least ten counts were recorded for the clone carrying this T cell receptor (beta chain). Its target is unknown. This record belongs to a study of early T cells in non-severe SARS-CoV-2 infection. The wider study: Sequenced bulk RNA came from whole blood that was unsorted, and chains were unpaired. Study-level findings and limits: Matching results from VDJdb favored anti-spike CD8 responses, leaving private and CD4 specificities undetected.

Each single cDNA molecule received a unique molecular identifier. TCRdb re-called the 5' RACE reads through MiXCR, storing one row per CDR3 protein. The sample records tens of thousands of distinct CDR3 sequences, approximately 4.1% being singletons. Germline-derived CDR1 and CDR2 are ENHRY and SYGVKD. V shed 5 bases and J 7 bases; nucleotides not matched to a gene: 4. The CDR3 covers 14 residues. Sequencing used whole blood. The chain links TRBV10-3 to TRBJ1-6, with 8 bases identical to TRBD1. This sequence was found in an adult who was a healthcare worker with PCR-confirmed SARS-CoV-2 infection or an uninfected control (not recorded which). The CDR3 spells CAISQGAENSPLHF. The CDR3, as DNA: TGTGCCATCAGTCAGGGGGCTGAGAATTCACCCCTCCACTTT.